A single TCR beta chain is shown here with its context. The CDR3 totals 18 residues. Germline V gene lookup returns CDR1 SEHNR and CDR2 FQNEAQ (reference sequence). The ends lost 2 bases at V and 2 bases at J; junction bases unmatched: 12. The data derive from a study of blood T cell repertoires in COVID-19. Study details: Some COVID-19 samples were acute and others convalescent; all came from the United States, Italy and Spain. Sample material is recorded as cDNA or gDNA derived from T cells, B-cell-depleted T cells, or PBMCs.

How the authors handled the data: Estimation of nucleated cell counts relied on the amplification of reference gene primers. Some clones are missing from TCRdb's copy, which holds only in-frame ones; the method was immunoSEQ multiplex PCR. V and J calls and clone size are as listed in that table; D and trimming were resolved from the DNA. This sample yields 130,000 or so clones, of which 85% to 90% are seen a single time; roughly 4% belongs to the top ten. This TCR derives from a human donor in a cohort sampled during active COVID-19. V usage is TRBV7-9 and J usage is TRBJ2-3; 8 nucleotides align to TRBD1. Specimen: peripheral blood. The DNA for the CDR3 is TGTGCCAGCAGCTTACGAGGACAGGGATGGGGGCACACAGATACGCAGTATTTT. It codes for CASSLRGQGWGHTDTQYF.